This paragraph covers one T cell receptor beta chain sequence. This sample was included in a study of control samples from healthy donors and cancer patients. The ends were cut back, 6 bases at V and 4 bases at J, with 12 bases in the middle. Germline V gene lookup returns CDR1 MNHEY and CDR2 SVGAGI. This CDR3 has 13 amino acids. Clones were sequenced by immunoSEQ multiplex PCR, and TCRdb holds only the in-frame ones, with some missing. Of roughly 150,000 clones detected, 80% to 95% appear once; the ten largest clones hold roughly 5.7%. The chain is built from TRBV6-5 and TRBJ1-1, with D perhaps matching TRBD1 (5 bases). The clonotype originates from a man aged 18 to 29 in good health. The sample was blood. CDR3 region: CASRAGLGTEAFF. CDR3 DNA: TGTGCCAGCAGGGCAGGGTTAGGCACTGAAGCTTTCTTT.